Sequencing of this T cell receptor beta chain was carried out in a study of blood T cells in healthy people across ages. In this sample, this clonotype turned up many times. It was with a sample-barcoded 5' primer and a J-beta primer mix that a second PCR of about 6 to 12 cycles was run. Using its own MiXCR run on the 5' RACE reads, TCRdb lists one record per CDR3 protein. Of 650,000 to 700,000 distinct CDR3 sequences listed, approximately 31% were seen once; the top ten hold roughly 14%. The CDR3 has 14 amino acids. Germline V gene sequence: CDR1 MNHEY, CDR2 SVGEGT. The V gene lost 4 bases and the J gene lost 1 base, with 10 bases spanning the gap.

The J gene is TRBJ2-5, the V gene TRBV6-2 or TRBV6-3; D might be TRBD1 or TRBD2, each matching 5 bases. This receptor was taken from a woman of 80 years or more in good health. Sequenced sample: blood. The chain's CDR3 is CASSSRDGQETQYF. DNA for the CDR3: TGTGCCAGCAGTTCGAGGGACGGCCAAGAGACCCAGTACTTC.